This is a list of T cell receptor beta chains from one sample in a study of cytomegalovirus exposure and HLA in healthy donors. Assay: immunoSEQ multiplex PCR; the TCRdb copy retains only in-frame clones and omits some. Of roughly 110,000 clones in the sample, 71% were seen once. Material for sequencing was PBMCs. These receptors all stem from a female donor in good health and CMV-seronegative. The CDR3 runs from the conserved cysteine through the conserved F or W. The D gene is left open where the match is weak. The size of a clone is reported for some rows only, either as once, few or many, or as a class for expanded clones.

V gene	clone size	D gene	J gene	CDR3 protein	CDR3 DNA
TRBV30	NA	NA	TRBJ2-3	CAWVLRTGYADTQYF	TGTGCCTGGGTCCTAAGAACGGGATACGCGGATACGCAGTATTTT
TRBV5-3	NA	NA	TRBJ2-5	CARSVPEGRSPETQYF	TGTGCCAGAAGCGTCCCGGAGGGCCGTTCCCCAGAGACCCAGTACTTC
TRBV5-1	NA	NA	TRBJ2-5	CASSAGPEETQYF	TGCGCCAGCAGCGCAGGGCCGGAAGAGACCCAGTACTTC
TRBV13	once	TRBD2	TRBJ2-1	CASSPPPGTSNEQFF	TGTGCCAGCAGCCCCCCCCCGGGGACTAGCAATGAGCAGTTCTTC
TRBV5-1	few	NA	TRBJ2-7	CASSLTVLSEQYF	TGCGCCAGCAGCTTGACGGTCCTTTCCGAGCAGTACTTC
TRBV29-1	few	TRBD1	TRBJ2-7	CSVEAGQGIYEQYF	TGCAGCGTTGAAGCAGGACAGGGGATCTACGAGCAGTACTTC
TRBV5-1	NA	NA	TRBJ2-7	CASSLVQGSYEQYF	TGCGCCAGCAGCTTGGTTCAGGGCTCCTACGAGCAGTACTTC
TRBV30	NA	NA	TRBJ2-5	CAWRKMYPGKETQYF	TGTGCCTGGAGAAAGATGTATCCAGGGAAAGAGACCCAGTACTTC
TRBV6-6	NA	NA	TRBJ1-2	CASSYGNLGDYGYTF	TGTGCCAGCAGTTACGGAAACCTCGGGGACTATGGCTACACCTTC
TRBV11-2	NA	NA	TRBJ1-6	CASSFSANSPLHF	TGTGCCAGCAGCTTCAGTGCCAATTCACCCCTCCACTTT
TRBV19	few	TRBD1	TRBJ1-1	CASSIWTGNTEAFF	TGTGCCAGTAGTATTTGGACAGGGAACACTGAAGCTTTCTTT
TRBV11-3	NA	NA	TRBJ2-7	CASSLQDYEQYF	TGTGCCAGCAGCCTGCAGGATTACGAGCAGTACTTC
TRBV25-1	NA	NA	TRBJ2-3	CASSELRGSTDTQYF	TGTGCCAGCAGTGAATTGAGGGGGAGCACAGATACGCAGTATTTT
TRBV5-6	NA	NA	TRBJ2-3	CASSSIRGRTDTQYF	TGTGCCAGCAGCTCAATTCGAGGGCGAACAGATACGCAGTATTTT
TRBV4-1	NA	TRBD1	TRBJ2-1	CASSGAGTVSYNEQFF	TGCGCCAGCAGCGGAGCCGGGACAGTATCCTACAATGAGCAGTTCTTC
TRBV7-9	NA	NA	TRBJ2-1	CASSPSAYNEQFF	TGTGCCAGCAGCCCCAGTGCCTACAATGAGCAGTTCTTC
TRBV25-1	once	NA	TRBJ2-1	CASSALGQGSYNEQFF	TGTGCCAGCAGTGCCCTTGGTCAGGGGTCCTACAATGAGCAGTTCTTC
TRBV6-5	few	NA	TRBJ2-3	CASSYWEGGRGDTQYF	TGTGCCAGCAGTTACTGGGAGGGGGGGCGCGGAGATACGCAGTATTTT
TRBV19	NA	NA	TRBJ2-7	CASSYGHLYEQYF	TGTGCCAGTAGCTATGGACACCTCTACGAGCAGTACTTC
TRBV4-1	NA	TRBD2	TRBJ2-7	CASSQDKIAGAGEQYF	TGCGCCAGCAGCCAAGATAAAATAGCGGGAGCAGGGGAGCAGTACTTC
TRBV19	NA	TRBD1	TRBJ2-7	CASSETHRGTGLYEQYF	TGTGCCAGTAGTGAAACTCACAGGGGCACGGGGCTCTACGAGCAGTACTTC
TRBV2	few	NA	TRBJ1-1	CASSEVGGRAEAFF	TGTGCCAGCAGTGAAGTCGGGGGGCGGGCTGAAGCTTTCTTT
TRBV14	NA	NA	TRBJ2-7	CASSQGAYEQYF	TGTGCCAGCAGCCAAGGGGCGTACGAGCAGTACTTC
TRBV30	few	NA	TRBJ2-3	CACSQRRADTQYF	TGTGCCTGCTCTCAGAGGAGAGCAGATACGCAGTATTTT
TRBV27	NA	TRBD2	TRBJ2-7	CASSFAGENYEQYF	TGTGCCAGCAGTTTTGCGGGAGAGAACTACGAGCAGTACTTC
TRBV29-1	NA	NA	TRBJ2-3	CSVSGGGTDTQYF	TGCAGCGTGTCTGGGGGCGGCACAGATACGCAGTATTTT
TRBV2	few	TRBD1	TRBJ1-1	CASSAGGRNTEAFF	TGTGCCAGCAGCGCAGGGGGCCGGAACACTGAAGCTTTCTTT
TRBV19	NA	NA	TRBJ1-3	CASSILGGVGSSGNTIYF	TGTGCCAGTAGTATATTAGGCGGGGTCGGTTCCTCTGGAAACACCATATATTTT
TRBV11-3	NA	NA	TRBJ2-7	CASSSREGEQYF	TGTGCCAGCAGCTCCCGGGAAGGGGAGCAGTACTTC
TRBV5-5	NA	NA	TRBJ1-1	CASSQLTQQAVEAFF	TGTGCCAGCAGTCAACTAACTCAACAGGCCGTTGAAGCTTTCTTT
TRBV4-1	few	TRBD2	TRBJ2-1	CASSRSLAGGSNEQFF	TGCGCCAGCAGCCGCTCCCTAGCGGGAGGGTCCAATGAGCAGTTCTTC
TRBV19	few	TRBD1	TRBJ2-5	CASRRGQAGETQYF	TGTGCCAGTAGGCGGGGACAGGCCGGAGAGACCCAGTACTTC
TRBV15	NA	TRBD1	TRBJ1-1	CATSTMDRANTEAFF	TGTGCCACCAGCACCATGGACAGGGCGAACACTGAAGCTTTCTTT
TRBV11-2	NA	TRBD2	TRBJ2-7	CASSLAGTTYEQYF	TGTGCCAGCAGCTTGGCGGGGACTACCTACGAGCAGTACTTC
TRBV27	few	TRBD1	TRBJ1-1	CATGTANTEAFF	TGTGCCACTGGGACAGCCAACACTGAAGCTTTCTTT
TRBV29-1	NA	NA	TRBJ2-1	CSAGVRLAPDEQFF	TGCAGCGCGGGGGTTAGGCTGGCGCCCGATGAGCAGTTCTTC
TRBV4-2	NA	NA	TRBJ1-2	CASSQDEGQNYGYTF	TGTGCCAGCAGCCAAGATGAGGGCCAAAACTATGGCTACACCTTC
TRBV12-2	few	NA	TRBJ2-1	CVPGGPHNEQFF	TGTGTCCCGGGCGGGCCCCACAATGAGCAGTTCTTC
TRBV9	NA	TRBD2	TRBJ2-7	CASSAGLANEQYF	TGTGCCAGCAGCGCCGGACTAGCGAATGAGCAGTACTTC
TRBV11-3	once	NA	TRBJ2-1	CASSLASVSDEQFF	TGTGCCAGCAGCTTAGCTTCGGTCAGCGATGAGCAGTTCTTC